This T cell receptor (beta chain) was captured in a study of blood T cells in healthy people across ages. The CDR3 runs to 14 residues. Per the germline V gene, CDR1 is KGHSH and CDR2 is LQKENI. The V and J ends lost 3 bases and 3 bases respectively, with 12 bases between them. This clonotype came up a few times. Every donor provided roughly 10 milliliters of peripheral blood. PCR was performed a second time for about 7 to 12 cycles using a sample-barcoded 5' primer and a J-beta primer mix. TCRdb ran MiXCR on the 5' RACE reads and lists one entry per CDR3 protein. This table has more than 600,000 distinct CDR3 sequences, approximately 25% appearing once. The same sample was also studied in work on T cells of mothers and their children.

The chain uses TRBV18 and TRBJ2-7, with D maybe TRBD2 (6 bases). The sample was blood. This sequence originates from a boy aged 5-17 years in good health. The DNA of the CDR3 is TGTGCCAGCTCACCTCCTCTAGCGAGCTACGAGCAGTACTTC. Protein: CASSPPLASYEQYF.